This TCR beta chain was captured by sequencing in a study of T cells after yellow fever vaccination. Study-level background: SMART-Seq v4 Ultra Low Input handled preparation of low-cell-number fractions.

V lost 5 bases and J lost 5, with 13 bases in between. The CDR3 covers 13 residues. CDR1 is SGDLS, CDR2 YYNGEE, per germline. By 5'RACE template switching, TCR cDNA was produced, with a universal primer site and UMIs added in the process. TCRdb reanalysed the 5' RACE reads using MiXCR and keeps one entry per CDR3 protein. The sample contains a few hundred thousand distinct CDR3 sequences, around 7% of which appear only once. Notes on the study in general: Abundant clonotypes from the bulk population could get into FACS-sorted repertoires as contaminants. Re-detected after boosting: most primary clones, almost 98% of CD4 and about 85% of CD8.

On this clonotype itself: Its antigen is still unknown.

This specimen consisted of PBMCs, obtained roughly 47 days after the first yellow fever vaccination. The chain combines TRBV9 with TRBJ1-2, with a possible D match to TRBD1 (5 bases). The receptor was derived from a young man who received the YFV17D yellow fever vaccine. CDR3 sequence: CASSDRTSYGYTF. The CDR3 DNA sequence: TGTGCCAGCAGTGATCGGACAAGTTATGGCTACACCTTC.